This T cell receptor beta chain is from a study of shared clonotypes between healthy human individuals. Germline CDR1 and CDR2: LGHNA and YSLEER. V gave up 2 bases and J gave up 1 base, with 11 bases separating them. CDR3 size: 16 residues. General study findings and limits: A handful of donors had roughly 5% of their naive CD4 clonotypes in common.

Once extracted for a subset, genomic DNA was divided evenly among several immunoSEQ plates. TCRdb's table, derived via immunoSEQ multiplex PCR, lists solely in-frame clones and lacks some. The sample includes about 1 million clones, approximately 76% seen only once; the top ten take roughly 1.4%. In the CD4+ fraction, cells were divided into CD45RA+ naive and CD45RA-negative memory subsets. Of note for this clone: No antigen is known for it.

Source material: memory CD4+ T cells sorted from blood. Stated subset: CD45RA-negative fraction. This receptor was taken from a man younger than 30 in good health. This chain links TRBV4-3 with TRBJ2-2; tentative D call: TRBD1 (6 bases). The CDR3 region is CASSQQKTGNTGELFF. CDR3 DNA: TGCGCCAGCAGCCAACAAAAGACAGGGAACACCGGGGAGCTGTTTTTT.